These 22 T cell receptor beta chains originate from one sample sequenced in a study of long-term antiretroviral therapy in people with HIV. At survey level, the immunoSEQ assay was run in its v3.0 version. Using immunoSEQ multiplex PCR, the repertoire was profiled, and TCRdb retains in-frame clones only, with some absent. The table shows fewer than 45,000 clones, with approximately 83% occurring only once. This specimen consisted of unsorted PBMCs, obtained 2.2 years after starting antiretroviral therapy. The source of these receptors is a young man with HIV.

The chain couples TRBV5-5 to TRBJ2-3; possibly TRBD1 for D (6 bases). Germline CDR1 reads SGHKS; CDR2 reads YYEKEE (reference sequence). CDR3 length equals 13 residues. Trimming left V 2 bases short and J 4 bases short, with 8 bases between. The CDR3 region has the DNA TGTGCCAGCAGCTTCAGGGGTTCAGATACGCAGTATTTT. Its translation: CASSFRGSDTQYF.

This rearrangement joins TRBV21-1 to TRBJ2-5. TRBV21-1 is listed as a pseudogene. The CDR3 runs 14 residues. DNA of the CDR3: TGTGCCAGCAGCATAGCGTACCGTGGAGAGACCCAGTACTTC. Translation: CASSIAYRGETQYF.

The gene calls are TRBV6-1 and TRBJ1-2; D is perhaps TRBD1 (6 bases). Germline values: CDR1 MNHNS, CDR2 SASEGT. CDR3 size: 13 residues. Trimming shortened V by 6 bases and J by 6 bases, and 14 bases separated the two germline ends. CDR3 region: CASSNREFDGYTF. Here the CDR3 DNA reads TGTGCCAGCAGCAACAGGGAATTTGATGGCTACACCTTC.

The CDR3 nucleotides read TGCGCCAGCAGGGCCGGGACTAGCCAACGGCGGGAGCAGTACTTC. Its translation: CASRAGTSQRREQYF. The chain links TRBV5-1 to TRBJ2-7; 9 bases line up with TRBD2. From germline, CDR1 is SGHRS and CDR2 YFSETQ. Trimming took 5 bases from V and 7 from J; bases not matched to a gene: 13. This CDR3 is built from 15 residues.

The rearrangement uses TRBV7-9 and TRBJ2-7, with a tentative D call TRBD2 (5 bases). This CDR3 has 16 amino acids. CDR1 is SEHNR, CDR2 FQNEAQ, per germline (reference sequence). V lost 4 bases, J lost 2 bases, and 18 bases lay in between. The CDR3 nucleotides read TGTGCCAGCAGCTCCGGAGGTCGCCGATCTACCTACGAGCAGTACTTC. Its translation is CASSSGGRRSTYEQYF. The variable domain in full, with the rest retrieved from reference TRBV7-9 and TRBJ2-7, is DTGVSQNPRHKITKRGQNVTFRCDPISEHNRLYWYRQTLGQGPEFLTYFQNEAQLEKSRLLSDRFSAERPKGSFSTLEIQRTEQGDSAMYLCASSSGGRRSTYEQYFGPGTRLTVT.

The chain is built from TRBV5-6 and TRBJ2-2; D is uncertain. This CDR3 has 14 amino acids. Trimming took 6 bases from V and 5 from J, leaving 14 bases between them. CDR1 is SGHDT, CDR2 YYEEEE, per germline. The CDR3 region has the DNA TGTGCCAGCACCAACCCCTCCGGGACCGGGGAGCTGTTTTTT. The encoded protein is CASTNPSGTGELFF.

The CDR3 region is CASSQMGREQFF. The CDR3 coding sequence is TGCGCCAGCAGCCAGATGGGACGAGAGCAGTTCTTC. V and J are TRBV4-1 and TRBJ2-1, with D tentatively TRBD1 or TRBD2 (5 bases each). Germline CDR1 reads MGHRA; CDR2 reads YSYEKL. The CDR3 contains 12 residues. With 3 bases removed from V and 10 bases from J, the gap between germline ends came to 10 bases.

The CDR3 coding sequence is TGCGCCAGCAGCTTGGTAGTAGGGACAGGGGGCGTGAAGACCCAGTACTTC. Translating it yields CASSLVVGTGGVKTQYF. The chain recombines TRBV5-1 with TRBJ2-5, with 12 bases matching TRBD1. Germline assignment: CDR1 SGHRS and CDR2 YFSETQ. This CDR3 region has 17 residues. J lost 6 bases, V lost 0 bases, and 9 bases had no gene match.

The chain's CDR3 is CASSLVGTGISGELFF. The DNA of the CDR3 is TGTGCCAGCAGCTTAGTAGGGACAGGGATAAGCGGGGAGCTGTTTTTT. The chain combines TRBV7-9 with TRBJ2-2; 9 positions agree with TRBD1. Germline loops: CDR1 SEHNR, CDR2 FQNEAQ (reference sequence). J was trimmed by 7 bases and V by 1 base; bases with no gene match: 7. The CDR3 sequence is 16 residues long.

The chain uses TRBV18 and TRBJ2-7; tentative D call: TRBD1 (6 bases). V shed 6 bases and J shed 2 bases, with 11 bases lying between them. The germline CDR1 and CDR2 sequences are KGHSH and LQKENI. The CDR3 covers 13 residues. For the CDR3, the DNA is TGTGCCAGCTCTACGGACAGTACCTACGAGCAGTACTTC. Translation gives CASSTDSTYEQYF.

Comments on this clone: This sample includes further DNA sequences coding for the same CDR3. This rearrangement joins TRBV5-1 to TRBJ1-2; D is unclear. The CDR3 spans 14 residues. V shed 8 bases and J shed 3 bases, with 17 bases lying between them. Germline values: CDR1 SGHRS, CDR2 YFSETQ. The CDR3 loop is CASSPYGEDYGYTF. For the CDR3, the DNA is TGCGCCAGTAGTCCCTATGGCGAGGACTATGGCTACACCTTC.

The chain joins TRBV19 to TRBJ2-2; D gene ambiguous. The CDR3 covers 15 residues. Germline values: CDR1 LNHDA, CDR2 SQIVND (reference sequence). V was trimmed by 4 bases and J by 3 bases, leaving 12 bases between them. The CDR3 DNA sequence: TGTGCCAGTAGTACAGACCAGATGTACACCGGGGAGCTGTTTTTT. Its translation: CASSTDQMYTGELFF.

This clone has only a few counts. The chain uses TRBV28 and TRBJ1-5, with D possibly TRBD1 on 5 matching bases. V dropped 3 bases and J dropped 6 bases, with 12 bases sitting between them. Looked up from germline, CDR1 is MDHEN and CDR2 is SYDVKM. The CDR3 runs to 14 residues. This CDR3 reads CASSFWQGGQPQHF. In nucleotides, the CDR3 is TGTGCCAGCAGTTTCTGGCAGGGTGGTCAGCCCCAGCATTTT.

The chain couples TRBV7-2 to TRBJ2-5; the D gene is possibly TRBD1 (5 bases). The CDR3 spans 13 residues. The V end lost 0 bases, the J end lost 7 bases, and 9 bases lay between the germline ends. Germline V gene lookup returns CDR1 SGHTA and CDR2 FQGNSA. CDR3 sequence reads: CASSLAQGGTQYF. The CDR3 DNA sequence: TGTGCCAGCAGCTTAGCGCAGGGCGGGACCCAGTACTTC.

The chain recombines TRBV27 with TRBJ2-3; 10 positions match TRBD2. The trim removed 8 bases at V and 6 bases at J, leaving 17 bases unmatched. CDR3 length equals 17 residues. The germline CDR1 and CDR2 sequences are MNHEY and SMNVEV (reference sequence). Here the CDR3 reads CASSGASGRGILDTQYF. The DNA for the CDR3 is TGTGCCAGCTCAGGGGCTAGCGGGAGAGGGATTTTGGATACGCAGTATTTT.

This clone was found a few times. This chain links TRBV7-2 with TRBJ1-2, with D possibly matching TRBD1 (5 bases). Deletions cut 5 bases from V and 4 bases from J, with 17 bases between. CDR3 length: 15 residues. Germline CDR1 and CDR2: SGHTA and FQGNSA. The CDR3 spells CASSPLGGEAYGYTF. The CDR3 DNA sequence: TGTGCCAGCAGCCCTTTGGGGGGGGAGGCCTATGGCTACACCTTC. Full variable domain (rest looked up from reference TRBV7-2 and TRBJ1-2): GAGVSQSPSNKVTEKGKDVELRCDPISGHTALYWYRQSLGQGLEFLIYFQGNSAPDKSGLPSDRFSAERTGGSVSTLTIQRTQQEDSAVYLCASSPLGGEAYGYTFGSGTRLTVV.

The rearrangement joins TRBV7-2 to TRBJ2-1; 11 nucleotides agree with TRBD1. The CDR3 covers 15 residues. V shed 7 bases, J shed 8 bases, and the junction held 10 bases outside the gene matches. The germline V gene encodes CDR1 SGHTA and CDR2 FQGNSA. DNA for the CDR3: TGTGCCAGCAACCTAGGACAGGGGGCTTACTATGAGCAGTTCTTC. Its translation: CASNLGQGAYYEQFF.

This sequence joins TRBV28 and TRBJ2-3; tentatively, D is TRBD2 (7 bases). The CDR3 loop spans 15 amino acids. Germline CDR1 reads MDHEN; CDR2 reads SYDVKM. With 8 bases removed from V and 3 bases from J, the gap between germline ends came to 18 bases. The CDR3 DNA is TGTGCCAGCGGAGGGGGAGGGGGTAGAACAGATACGCAGTATTTT. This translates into CASGGGGGRTDTQYF. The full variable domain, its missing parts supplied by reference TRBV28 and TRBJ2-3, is DVKVTQSSRYLVKRTGEKVFLECVQDMDHENMFWYRQDPGLGLRLIYFSYDVKMKEKGDIPEGYSVSREKKERFSLILESASTNQTSMYLCASGGGGGRTDTQYFGPGTRLTVL.

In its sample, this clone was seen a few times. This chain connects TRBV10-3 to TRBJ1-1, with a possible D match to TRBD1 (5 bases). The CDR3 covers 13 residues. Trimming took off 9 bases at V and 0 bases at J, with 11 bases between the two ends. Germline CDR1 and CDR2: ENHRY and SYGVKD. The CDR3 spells CAIKKGLNTEAFF. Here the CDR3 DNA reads TGTGCCATAAAAAAGGGGCTGAACACTGAAGCTTTCTTT.

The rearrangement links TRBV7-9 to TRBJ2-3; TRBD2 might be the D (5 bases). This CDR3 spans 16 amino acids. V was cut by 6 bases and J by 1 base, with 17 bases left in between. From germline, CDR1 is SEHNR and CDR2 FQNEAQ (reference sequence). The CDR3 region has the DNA TGTGCCAGCAGTTTCCTTAGGGCGGGTCGCACAGATACGCAGTATTTT. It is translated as CASSFLRAGRTDTQYF. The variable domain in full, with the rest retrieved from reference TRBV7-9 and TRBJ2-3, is DTGVSQNPRHKITKRGQNVTFRCDPISEHNRLYWYRQTLGQGPEFLTYFQNEAQLEKSRLLSDRFSAERPKGSFSTLEIQRTEQGDSAMYLCASSFLRAGRTDTQYFGPGTRLTVL.

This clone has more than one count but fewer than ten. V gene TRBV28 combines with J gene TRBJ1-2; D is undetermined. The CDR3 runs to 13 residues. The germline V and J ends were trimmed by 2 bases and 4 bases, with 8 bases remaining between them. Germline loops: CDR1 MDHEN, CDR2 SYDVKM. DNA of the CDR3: TGTGCCAGCAGTTTAGGCAGGACCTATGGCTACACCTTC. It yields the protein CASSLGRTYGYTF.

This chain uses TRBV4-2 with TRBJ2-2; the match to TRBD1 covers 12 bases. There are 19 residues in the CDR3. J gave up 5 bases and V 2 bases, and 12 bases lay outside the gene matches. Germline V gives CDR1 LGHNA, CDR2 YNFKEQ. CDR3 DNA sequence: TGTGCCAGCAGCCAACAAAAATTTGGGGACAGGGGGCGGACCGGGGAGCTGTTTTTT. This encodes CASSQQKFGDRGRTGELFF.